These 20 T cell receptor beta chains were sequenced from one sample in a study of cytomegalovirus exposure and HLA in healthy donors. The study ran its PCR with 60 Vbeta and 13 Jbeta primers. Clones were sequenced by immunoSEQ multiplex PCR, and TCRdb holds only the in-frame ones, with some missing. The repertoire holds approximately 150,000 clones, with about three quarters as singletons. Sequencing was performed on PBMCs. All receptors derive from a woman in her thirties or forties in good health and CMV-seropositive.

The chain's CDR3 is CASRTAGANTGELFF. CDR3 nucleotide sequence: TGTGCCAGCAGAACAGCGGGGGCGAACACCGGGGAGCTGTTTTTT. The chain couples TRBV5-4 to TRBJ2-2; 8 nucleotides agree with TRBD2. Germline-derived CDR1 and CDR2 are SGHNT and YYREEE (reference sequence). CDR3 length equals 15 residues. V was clipped by 5 bases and J by 0 bases; unmatched bases: 3.

The rearrangement uses TRBV5-1 and TRBJ1-3, with a possible D match to TRBD1 (6 bases). Trimming removed 4 bases from V and 4 bases from J, with 15 bases in between. CDR1 is SGHRS, CDR2 YFSETQ, per germline. The CDR3 is 15 residues long. The CDR3 spells CASSPQGNYGNTIYF. CDR3 bases: TGCGCCAGCAGCCCTCAGGGGAATTACGGAAACACCATATATTTT.

The chain links TRBV18 to TRBJ1-1; TRBD1 agrees at 10 bases. Trimming took 3 bases from V and 4 from J; bases not matched to a gene: 8. The germline gives CDR1 KGHSH, CDR2 LQKENI. The CDR3 totals 16 residues. CDR3 protein: CASSPRTGGGGTEAFF. For the CDR3, the DNA is TGTGCCAGCTCACCGCGGACAGGGGGGGGTGGCACTGAAGCTTTCTTT. Full variable domain (outside the CDR3, taken from reference TRBV18 and TRBJ1-1): NAGVMQNPRHLVRRRGQEARLRCSPMKGHSHVYWYRQLPEEGLKFMVYLQKENIIDESGMPKERFSAEFPKEGPSILRIQQVVRGDSAAYFCASSPRTGGGGTEAFFGQGTRLTVV.

The rearrangement uses TRBV10-3 and TRBJ2-1; D not certain. In germline, CDR1 is ENHRY, CDR2 SYGVKD. This CDR3 region has 16 residues. Trimming took 2 bases from V and 4 from J, leaving 15 bases between them. The CDR3 nucleotides read TGTGCCATCAGTGAGGGAAGTACTACACTTTACAATGAGCAGTTCTTC. As protein: CAISEGSTTLYNEQFF.

The table lists this clone with a count of one. This rearrangement joins TRBV2 to TRBJ2-3; D is perhaps TRBD1 (5 bases). CDR1 and CDR2 (germline): SNHLY, FYNNEI. The V end lost 7 bases, the J end lost 0 bases, and 17 bases lay between the germline ends. CDR3 length: 16 residues. Written as DNA, the CDR3 is TGTGCCAGCAACAGGAAGAAATATGCTAGCACAGATACGCAGTATTTT. As protein: CASNRKKYASTDTQYF.

V and J are TRBV7-2 and TRBJ1-6; 7 bases line up with TRBD1. From germline, CDR1 is SGHTA and CDR2 FQGNSA. Losses at the gene ends were 9 bases for V and 19 bases for J; bases not matched to a gene: 18. This CDR3 contains 13 residues. The CDR3 nucleotides read TGTGCCAGAATCGACAGGGACCCTTTTTGTTCTCACTTT. Translating gives CARIDRDPFCSHF. The variable domain in full, with the rest retrieved from reference TRBV7-2 and TRBJ1-6, is GAGVSQSPSNKVTEKGKDVELRCDPISGHTALYWYRQSLGQGLEFLIYFQGNSAPDKSGLPSDRFSAERTGGSVSTLTIQRTQQEDSAVYLCARIDRDPFCSHFGNGTRLTVT.

This sequence joins TRBV6-5 and TRBJ1-2; possible D gene TRBD1, 6 bases. CDR1 and CDR2 (germline): MNHEY, SVGAGI. Trimming took 3 bases from V and 2 from J, leaving 13 bases between them. The CDR3 has 15 amino acids. The CDR3 sequence is CASSYQTGVNYGYTF. In DNA form, the CDR3 reads TGTGCCAGCAGTTATCAGACAGGAGTGAACTATGGCTACACCTTC.

This sequence joins TRBV5-1 and TRBJ2-4; D gene unclear. This CDR3 spans 13 amino acids. V was clipped by 5 bases and J by 8 bases, with 14 bases between them. The germline V gene encodes CDR1 SGHRS and CDR2 YFSETQ. The CDR3 loop reads CASSRDQRDIQYF. The CDR3 DNA follows: TGCGCCAGCAGTCGTGACCAACGGGACATTCAGTACTTC.

The chain has TRBV6-5 and TRBJ1-2, with 7 positions matching TRBD1. Trimming removed 0 bases from V and 2 bases from J; junction bases left unmatched: 3. CDR3 length equals 15 residues. Germline V gives CDR1 MNHEY, CDR2 SVGAGI. CDR3 bases: TGTGCCAGCAGTTACTCCGGACAGGACAACTATGGCTACACCTTC. This gives the protein CASSYSGQDNYGYTF.

This chain joins TRBV7-2 and TRBJ1-4; a weak D match, TRBD1 (5 bases). Germline V gene sequence: CDR1 SGHTA, CDR2 FQGNSA. Between the trimmed V and J ends, which lost 2 bases and 8 bases, there was a span of 12 bases. The CDR3 extends over 14 amino acids. The chain's CDR3 is CASSLQEGREKLFF. The CDR3, as DNA: TGTGCCAGCAGCTTACAGGAGGGGAGGGAAAAACTGTTTTTT.

This chain links TRBV6-5 with TRBJ2-6; no definite D call. The CDR3 runs to 13 residues. Germline V gene lookup returns CDR1 MNHEY and CDR2 SVGAGI. V was cut by 8 bases and J by 2 bases, with 7 bases left in between. The CDR3 sequence: CASARTGANVLTF. The CDR3 bases are TGTGCCAGCGCCAGGACTGGGGCCAACGTCCTGACTTTC.

The chain carries TRBV5-1 and TRBJ2-5, with D tentatively TRBD1 (7 bases). From germline, CDR1 is SGHRS and CDR2 YFSETQ. This CDR3 comprises 14 residues. Trimming left V 5 bases short and J 0 bases short, with 11 bases between. CDR3 bases: TGCGCCAGCAGTCCAGGGGGGTACCAAGAGACCCAGTACTTC. This encodes CASSPGGYQETQYF.

This clone occurred a few times. The chain employs TRBV11-2 and TRBJ2-7; 7 bases fit TRBD2. This CDR3 region has 15 residues. CDR1 and CDR2 from the germline V gene are SGHAT and FQNNGV. V lost 0 bases, J lost 4 bases, and 6 bases stayed unmatched. Here the CDR3 DNA reads TGTGCCAGCAGCTTAGATTCCGGGGGGTATTACGAGCAGTACTTC. Translation gives CASSLDSGGYYEQYF.

The rearrangement uses TRBV4-3 and TRBJ2-7; a weak D match, TRBD1 (5 bases). Germline loops: CDR1 LGHNA, CDR2 YSLEER. Trimming removed 0 bases at V and 3 bases at J, with 15 bases between. The CDR3 is 16 amino acids. The CDR3 DNA sequence: TGCGCCAGCAGCCAAGATCATAGACAGCCCTTCTACGAGCAGTACTTC. Protein sequence: CASSQDHRQPFYEQYF.

The chain joins TRBV6-6 to TRBJ1-3, with 7 bases fitting TRBD1. V lost 5 bases, J lost 0 bases, and 4 bases stayed unmatched. Germline V gene lookup returns CDR1 MNHNY and CDR2 SVGAGI (reference sequence). This CDR3 region has 15 residues. The CDR3 sequence: CASSTSGGSGNTIYF. CDR3 DNA sequence: TGTGCCAGCAGTACCTCAGGGGGCTCTGGAAACACCATATATTTT.

The chain combines TRBV4-1 with TRBJ2-3; no firm D call. This CDR3 comprises 15 residues. CDR1 MGHRA and CDR2 YSYEKL come from the germline V gene. Trimming removed 0 bases from V and 0 bases from J, with 7 bases in between. CDR3 nucleotides: TGCGCCAGCAGCCAAGATTCCGAGAGCACAGATACGCAGTATTTT. It codes for CASSQDSESTDTQYF.

This clone turned up a few times. The CDR3 region is CASSGQGDNEQYF. DNA of the CDR3: TGCGCCAGCTCGGGACAGGGGGATAACGAGCAGTACTTC. The chain recombines TRBV5-1 with TRBJ2-7, with TRBD1 matching 11 bases. CDR1 and CDR2 from the germline V gene are SGHRS and YFSETQ. The length of the CDR3 is 13 residues. The trim removed 7 bases at V and 5 bases at J, leaving 5 bases unmatched.

The chain joins TRBV11-3 to TRBJ2-1; 9 bases line up with TRBD2. CDR3 length: 17 amino acids. Germline-derived CDR1 and CDR2 are SGHNT and YENEEA. J gave up 5 bases and V 4 bases, and 12 bases lay outside the gene matches. The CDR3 DNA reads as TGTGCCAGCAGCTCCCGTAGCGGGGGAGCTATAGACAATGAGCAGTTCTTC. Its translation: CASSSRSGGAIDNEQFF.

The chain joins TRBV18 to TRBJ2-7; 7 bases match TRBD1. Germline loops: CDR1 KGHSH, CDR2 LQKENI. The CDR3 runs 16 residues. V gave up 3 bases and J gave up 2 bases; unmatched junction bases: 10. The CDR3 sequence is CASSPTLDRFAYEQYF. DNA of the CDR3: TGTGCCAGCTCACCTACCTTGGACAGGTTTGCCTACGAGCAGTACTTC. The full variable domain, in which reference TRBV18 and TRBJ2-7 provide the parts outside the CDR3, is NAGVMQNPRHLVRRRGQEARLRCSPMKGHSHVYWYRQLPEEGLKFMVYLQKENIIDESGMPKERFSAEFPKEGPSILRIQQVVRGDSAAYFCASSPTLDRFAYEQYFGPGTRLTVT.

The chain uses TRBV2 and TRBJ1-1; TRBD1 is a possible D gene (6 bases). CDR3 length: 15 residues. The ends were cut back, 7 bases at V and 2 bases at J, with 17 bases in the middle. The germline CDR1 and CDR2 sequences are SNHLY and FYNNEI. CDR3: CASNRGGSLNTEAFF. In nucleotides, the CDR3 is TGTGCCAGCAACCGAGGGGGTTCTCTTAACACTGAAGCTTTCTTT.